Below are 30 T cell receptor beta chains sequenced from a single sample in a study of early T cells in non-severe SARS-CoV-2 infection. TCRdb re-derived calls from the 5' RACE reads in MiXCR, one entry per CDR3 protein. The sample holds roughly 70,000 distinct CDR3 sequences; around 13% are singletons and the top ten take almost 8.5%. Sequencing was done on a sample of whole blood. The source is an adult who was a healthcare worker with PCR-confirmed SARS-CoV-2 infection or an uninfected control (not recorded which).

The sample holds a few counts of this clonotype. The V call is TRBV18, the J call TRBJ1-1; the D is unclear. Germline-derived CDR1 and CDR2 are KGHSH and LQKENI. The length of the CDR3 is 14 residues. V lost 1 base, J lost 5 bases, and 11 bases lay in between. CDR3 amino acids: CASSPLSEGTEAFF. CDR3 nucleotides: TGTGCCAGCTCACCACTATCTGAGGGAACTGAAGCTTTCTTT.

The V gene is TRBV3-1, the J gene TRBJ1-6; the D is unclear. Germline CDR1 and CDR2: LGHDT and YNNKEL (reference sequence). V was trimmed by 8 bases and J by 0 bases, leaving 5 bases between them. This CDR3 is built from 13 residues. The CDR3 loop is CASSNSYNSPLHF. In DNA form, the CDR3 reads TGTGCCAGCTCGAACTCCTATAATTCACCCCTCCACTTT.

The sample holds a few counts of this clonotype. The chain recombines TRBV5-1 with TRBJ2-5; either TRBD1 or TRBD2 may supply D (6 bases each). The CDR3 loop spans 14 amino acids. Germline V CDR1 and CDR2: SGHRS, YFSETQ. The V end lost 0 bases, the J end lost 1 base, and 7 bases lay between the germline ends. CDR3 coding DNA: TGCGCCAGCAGCTTGGCGGGGGCCCAAGAGACCCAGTACTTC. This codes for CASSLAGAQETQYF.

The genes are TRBV7-2 and TRBJ2-1; D is possibly TRBD2 (5 bases). The CDR3 contains 15 residues. Trimming cost V 5 bases and J 5 bases, with 16 bases left between them. CDR1 and CDR2 from the germline V gene are SGHTA and FQGNSA. CDR3 loop: CASSPGGLVDNEQFF. The CDR3 DNA follows: TGTGCCAGCAGCCCCGGAGGTTTAGTTGACAATGAGCAGTTCTTC.

This clonotype came up a few times. This chain connects TRBV11-2 to TRBJ2-7; possible D gene TRBD2, 5 bases. Trimming removed 2 bases at V and 3 bases at J, with 8 bases between. Germline CDR1 and CDR2: SGHAT and FQNNGV. This CDR3 has 13 residues. The CDR3 is CASSLTRDYEQYF. In DNA, the CDR3 is TGTGCCAGCAGCTTAACTAGGGACTACGAGCAGTACTTC.

This chain links TRBV27 with TRBJ1-1; maybe TRBD1 (6 bases). CDR3 length equals 14 residues. V was cut by 7 bases and J by 5 bases, with 17 bases left in between. Germline V gives CDR1 MNHEY, CDR2 SMNVEV (reference sequence). CDR3 sequence: CASNPRGEGTEAFF. The CDR3 DNA sequence: TGTGCCAGCAATCCCAGGGGCGAGGGAACTGAAGCTTTCTTT.

This clonotype was counted many times. V gene TRBV19 combines with J gene TRBJ1-5; D unresolved. Between the trimmed V and J ends, which lost 2 bases and 7 bases, there was a span of 9 bases. Germline assignment: CDR1 LNHDA and CDR2 SQIVND (reference sequence). The CDR3 is made up of 13 amino acids. The CDR3 is CASSITVRQPQHF. The CDR3 nucleotides read TGTGCCAGTAGTATAACTGTCAGGCAGCCCCAGCATTTT.

The sample holds many counts of this clonotype. The CDR3 nucleotides are TGTGCCAGCAGCCAAGATACCGACAGCTACAATGAGCAGTTCTTC. Its translation is CASSQDTDSYNEQFF. The chain has TRBV3-1 and TRBJ2-1; possibly TRBD1 for D (5 bases). CDR1 and CDR2 (germline): LGHDT, YNNKEL (reference sequence). The CDR3 spans 15 residues. Trimming pared 0 bases from V and 3 bases from J, leaving 9 bases between.

This clonotype occurred many times. The chain carries TRBV7-9 and TRBJ1-5, with 7 bases identical to TRBD1. The junction had 3 bases not matched to a gene; V was cut back by 6 bases and J by 1 base. The V gene's germline CDR1 is SEHNR and CDR2 FQNEAQ (reference sequence). The CDR3 runs 14 residues. The CDR3 region is CASSPTGSNQPQHF. Here the CDR3 DNA reads TGTGCCAGCAGTCCGACAGGGAGCAATCAGCCCCAGCATTTT.

The chain carries TRBV29-1 and TRBJ2-1; 8 nucleotides agree with TRBD2. The V gene's germline CDR1 is SQVTM and CDR2 ANQGSEA. The trim removed 4 bases at V and 7 bases at J, leaving 6 bases unmatched. The CDR3 is 13 residues long. The CDR3 DNA reads as TGCAGCGTTGTAGCGGGGACGAGGAATGAGCAGTTCTTC. Residues: CSVVAGTRNEQFF.

The CDR3 reads CASSLGVGQSLFF. CDR3 in DNA: TGTGCCAGCAGTTTAGGCGTGGGACAGAGTCTGTTTTTT. The chain links TRBV12-3 or TRBV12-4 to TRBJ1-4, with TRBD1 identical over 7 bases. V gave up 1 base and J gave up 14 bases; unmatched junction bases: 7. The length of the CDR3 is 13 residues.

The V and J genes are TRBV28 and TRBJ1-5; D is ambiguous. This CDR3 has 12 residues. V was cut by 4 bases and J by 5 bases, with 6 bases left in between. Germline V gene data show CDR1 as MDHEN and CDR2 as SYDVKM. DNA for the CDR3: TGTGCCAGCAGTTGGGGATATCAGCCCCAGCATTTT. Protein product: CASSWGYQPQHF. The whole variable domain, filled in from reference TRBV28 and TRBJ1-5, reads DVKVTQSSRYLVKRTGEKVFLECVQDMDHENMFWYRQDPGLGLRLIYFSYDVKMKEKGDIPEGYSVSREKKERFSLILESASTNQTSMYLCASSWGYQPQHFGDGTRLSIL.

Only a few counts were recorded for this clonotype. Sequence at one end of the junction differs from germline and may be a read error. The chain employs TRBV7-7 and TRBJ2-3; 11 nucleotides line up with TRBD2. Germline assignment: CDR1 SSHAT and CDR2 FNYEAQ (reference sequence). This CDR3 has 16 residues. In DNA, the CDR3 is TGTGCTAGCAGCCCCACGGGACTAGCGGGCACAGATACGCAGTATTTT. Its protein is CASSPTGLAGTDTQYF. Looking up the rest from reference TRBV7-7 and TRBJ2-3 gives the full variable domain: GAGVSQSPRYKVTKRGQDVTLRCDPISSHATLYWYQQALGQGPEFLTYFNYEAQPDKSGLPSDRFSAERPEGSISTLTIQRTEQRDSAMYRCASSPTGLAGTDTQYFGPGTRLTVL.

This clonotype occurred a few times. J is TRBJ2-5 and V is TRBV10-2; D is possibly TRBD1 (5 bases). The CDR3 spans 11 residues. The V gene lost 6 bases and the J gene lost 3 bases, with 5 bases spanning the gap. Germline values: CDR1 WSHSY, CDR2 SAAADI. Written as DNA, the CDR3 is TGCGCCAGCAGAGGGGAAGAGACCCAGTACTTC. This codes for CASRGEETQYF.

This chain uses TRBV9 with TRBJ1-1; D unresolved. CDR1 and CDR2 from the germline V gene are SGDLS and YYNGEE. The CDR3 totals 12 residues. Trimming took 0 bases from V and 3 from J, leaving 3 bases between them. The CDR3 reads CASSVEDTEAFF. The CDR3 nucleotides read TGTGCCAGCAGCGTAGAGGACACTGAAGCTTTCTTT.

The rearrangement links TRBV5-1 to TRBJ2-1; 7 positions match TRBD1. The length of the CDR3 is 13 residues. The junction had 7 bases not matched to a gene; V was cut back by 6 bases and J by 7 bases. Germline CDR1 and CDR2: SGHRS and YFSETQ. The CDR3 DNA reads as TGCGCCAGCAAGCAGGTACAGGGGAATGAGCAGTTCTTC. Protein sequence: CASKQVQGNEQFF.

J is TRBJ2-3 and V is TRBV12-3 or TRBV12-4; 7 bases fit TRBD2. Unmatched junction bases numbered 4, after V lost 1 base and J lost 3 bases. This CDR3 is built from 15 residues. The CDR3 region has the DNA TGTGCCAGCAGTTTAGGGGGACTACTGACAGATACGCAGTATTTT. Amino acid sequence: CASSLGGLLTDTQYF.

This clonotype was seen repeatedly, ten times or more. The J gene is TRBJ1-1, the V gene TRBV7-9; 8 bases match TRBD1. V gave up 0 bases and J gave up 6 bases; unmatched junction bases: 6. Germline CDR1 and CDR2: SEHNR and FQNEAQ (reference sequence). This CDR3 is 15 amino acids long. The DNA of the CDR3 is TGTGCCAGCAGCTTAGCCCGACAGGGGTATTCTGAAGCTTTCTTT. Amino acids: CASSLARQGYSEAFF.

The table lists this clonotype with a few counts. This chain connects TRBV20-1 to TRBJ2-3, with D possibly being TRBD2 (6 bases). Germline-derived CDR1 and CDR2 are DFQATT and SNEGSKA (reference sequence). Trimming removed 3 bases from V and 2 bases from J, with 12 bases in between. This CDR3 region has 14 residues. In DNA form, the CDR3 reads TGCAGTGCTAGGTTATTGGGACTCACAGATACGCAGTATTTT. This translates into CSARLLGLTDTQYF.

This clonotype was seen ten or more times. This chain uses TRBV29-1 with TRBJ1-4, with no clear D. This CDR3 is 10 amino acids long. Trimming shortened V by 6 bases and J by 5 bases, and 4 bases separated the two germline ends. The germline gives CDR1 SQVTM, CDR2 ANQGSEA. DNA of the CDR3: TGCAGCGTCCTAAATGAAAAACTGTTTTTT. Its protein is CSVLNEKLFF.

This clonotype turned up a few times. The chain carries TRBV30 and TRBJ2-1; 10 bases line up with TRBD2. The CDR3 has 16 residues. In germline, CDR1 is GTSNPN, CDR2 SVGIG (reference sequence). J was trimmed by 3 bases and V by 0 bases; bases with no gene match: 5. The CDR3 protein is CAWSVTQREGYNEQFF. CDR3 sequence (DNA): TGTGCCTGGAGTGTAACCCAGCGGGAGGGCTACAATGAGCAGTTCTTC.

This clonotype appeared many times. J is TRBJ1-5 and V is TRBV20-1, with 7 bases fitting TRBD1. The CDR3 totals 14 residues. The germline gives CDR1 DFQATT, CDR2 SNEGSKA (reference sequence). CDR3 coding DNA: TGCAGCGATCTACAGGGGCAGGGAGATCAGCCCCAGCATTTT. Residues: CSDLQGQGDQPQHF.

This clonotype turned up a few times. The rearrangement links TRBV29-1 to TRBJ2-5, with D possibly matching TRBD2 (6 bases). CDR1 and CDR2 from the germline V gene are SQVTM and ANQGSEA. V was trimmed by 1 base and J by 5 bases, leaving 20 bases between them. The CDR3 is made up of 16 amino acids. The CDR3 DNA reads as TGCAGCGTTGAAGGATCGATCAGGGCGGGACGGGAGACCCAGTACTTC. It specifies CSVEGSIRAGRETQYF.

In this sample, this clonotype turned up a few times. The chain combines TRBV9 with TRBJ1-1; D is unclear. Trimming shortened V by 0 bases and J by 5 bases, and 11 bases separated the two germline ends. Germline-derived CDR1 and CDR2 are SGDLS and YYNGEE. The CDR3 has 14 amino acids. CDR3 in DNA: TGTGCCAGCAGCGTAGGCACAGTTGGGACTGAAGCTTTCTTT. Amino acid sequence: CASSVGTVGTEAFF.

This clonotype was counted a few times. Written as DNA, the CDR3 is TGCAGTGCTACCGCGGGTTTAGCGGGAGTGACCTACAATGAGCAGTTCTTC. It translates to CSATAGLAGVTYNEQFF. V is TRBV20-1 and J is TRBJ2-1, with 9 nucleotides matching TRBD2. This CDR3 comprises 17 residues. Per germline, CDR1 DFQATT and CDR2 SNEGSKA (reference sequence). With V trimmed by 4 bases and J by 2 bases, 12 bases remained unmatched.

There are many counts of this clonotype. The genes are TRBV3-1 and TRBJ2-5; possibly TRBD1 for D (6 bases). This CDR3 is built from 18 residues. Trimming pared 1 base from V and 3 bases from J, leaving 21 bases between. Germline V gene data show CDR1 as LGHDT and CDR2 as YNNKEL (reference sequence). CDR3 nucleotides: TGTGCCAGCAGCCAAGGGGTCGCGACGGACAGCCTGAAAGAGACCCAGTACTTC. Protein: CASSQGVATDSLKETQYF.

This clonotype showed up just a few times. V is TRBV6-6 and J is TRBJ2-7; TRBD1 might be the D (5 bases). The CDR3 consists of 14 residues. Trimming stripped 6 bases from V and 0 bases from J, with 12 bases between. Looked up from germline, CDR1 is MNHNY and CDR2 is SVGAGI (reference sequence). CDR3: CASRQTANSYEQYF. The CDR3 DNA is TGTGCCAGCAGGCAGACAGCCAACTCCTACGAGCAGTACTTC.

V usage is TRBV29-1 and J usage is TRBJ2-3; D is tentatively TRBD1 or TRBD2 (6 bases each). The CDR3 is 14 amino acids. The germline gives CDR1 SQVTM, CDR2 ANQGSEA. V lost 4 bases to trimming and J lost 3 bases, with 14 bases between them. The CDR3 protein is CSVGAKGGTDTQYF. CDR3 nucleotide sequence: TGCAGCGTTGGGGCGAAGGGGGGAACAGATACGCAGTATTTT.

This clonotype was counted only a few times. The V and J genes are TRBV12-3 or TRBV12-4 and TRBJ2-5, with TRBD2 as a possible D gene (5 bases). The CDR3 loop spans 18 amino acids. Trimming pared 11 bases from V and 1 base from J, leaving 29 bases between. The CDR3 DNA sequence: TGTGCCCCCAGATTCGATCCGGCTAGCCGCCACCTCCAAGAGACCCAGTACTTC. Translation: CAPRFDPASRHLQETQYF.

The rearrangement uses TRBV20-1 and TRBJ2-3; a weak D match, TRBD2 (5 bases). CDR3 length: 14 residues. Germline V lookup: CDR1 DFQATT, CDR2 SNEGSKA (reference sequence). V gave up 5 bases and J gave up 2 bases, with 14 bases separating them. Here the CDR3 DNA reads TGCAGTGCTGGCGGGCCAGCAAACACAGATACGCAGTATTTT. Translation: CSAGGPANTDTQYF.